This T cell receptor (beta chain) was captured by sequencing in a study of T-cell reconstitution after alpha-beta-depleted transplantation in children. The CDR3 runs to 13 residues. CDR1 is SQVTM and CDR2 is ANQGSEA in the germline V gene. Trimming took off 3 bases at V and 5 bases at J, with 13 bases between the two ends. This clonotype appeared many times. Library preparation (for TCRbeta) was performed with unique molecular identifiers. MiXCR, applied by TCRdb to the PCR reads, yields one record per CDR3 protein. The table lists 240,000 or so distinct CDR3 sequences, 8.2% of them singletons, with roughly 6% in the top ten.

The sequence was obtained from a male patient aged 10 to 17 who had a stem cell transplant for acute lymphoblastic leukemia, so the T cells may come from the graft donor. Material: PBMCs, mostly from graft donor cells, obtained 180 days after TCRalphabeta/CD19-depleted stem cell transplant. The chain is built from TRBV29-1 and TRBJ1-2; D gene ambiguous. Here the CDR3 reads CSVDRHLKYGYTF. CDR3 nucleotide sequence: TGCAGCGTTGACAGACACCTTAAGTATGGCTACACCTTC.